This T cell receptor (beta chain) was recovered during a study of cytomegalovirus exposure and HLA in healthy donors. The CDR3 runs 16 residues. Trimming cost V 0 bases and J 3 bases, with 15 bases left between them. The germline V gene encodes CDR1 MNHNY and CDR2 SVGAGI (reference sequence). Primers: 60 Vbeta forward and 13 Jbeta reverse. Profiled with immunoSEQ multiplex PCR; TCRdb holds only in-frame clones, not every one. The data contain just over 200,000 clones, about 70% of them singletons. This clone showed up just a few times. The sequence was obtained from a man aged 35 to 55 in good health and CMV-seropositive. Sequenced input: PBMCs. V gene TRBV6-6 combines with J gene TRBJ2-7, with a tentative D call TRBD2 (7 bases). The CDR3 sequence is CASSYSGGGPNYEQYF. Written as DNA, the CDR3 is TGTGCCAGCAGTTACTCGGGAGGGGGGCCCAACTACGAGCAGTACTTC.